This entry is about one T cell receptor beta chain. Its matching antigen is unknown. A much larger clone differs by one base, so this may be a read error. These data come from a study of T cells in Graves' hyperthyroidism and ophthalmopathy. Study-level findings and limits: Ophthalmopathy and stable hyperthyroidism were told apart by a 13 V-J model. Most thyroid clonotypes expanded above 0.001 were also detected in blood.

The hyperthyroidism was newly diagnosed and had lasted under 2 months; the patients were aged 18 to 65. Diagnoses rested on clinical symptoms, serum thyroxine and TRAb, thyroid ultrasound and orbital computed tomography. Amplified TCR beta CDR3 regions derived from RNA transcripts. Researchers ran a first-round RT-PCR on the TCR CDR3 using the HTBI primer set. TCRdb re-derived calls from the multiplex PCR reads in MiXCR, one entry per CDR3 protein. The sample contains about 540,000 distinct CDR3 sequences, 46% of which appear only once. The germline V gene encodes CDR1 SQVTM and CDR2 ANQGSEA. The CDR3 sequence is 13 residues long. V dropped 5 bases and J dropped 3 bases, with 13 bases sitting between them.

The chain employs TRBV29-1 and TRBJ1-2; maybe TRBD1 (5 bases). Sequencing was done on a sample of peripheral blood or thyroid tissue (not recorded which). The source is a woman aged 18-29 years with Graves' hyperthyroidism. Here the CDR3 reads CSVTDRGDYGYTF. DNA of the CDR3: TGCAGCGTTACAGACAGAGGAGACTATGGCTACACCTTC.